The 11 T cell receptor beta chains below were found in one sample sequenced in a study of T cell changes during pregnancy in multiple sclerosis. Profiling relied on immunoSEQ multiplex PCR, and the TCRdb table lists in-frame clones only, not all of them. The sample carries about 77,000 clones, around nine tenths recorded once. Source: peripheral blood, taken before pregnancy. These receptors were obtained from a female donor with multiple sclerosis, enrolled in a pregnancy study.

The chain recombines TRBV19 with TRBJ1-5; D not resolved. V lost 3 bases to trimming and J lost 1 base, with 13 bases between them. The CDR3 runs to 16 residues. The germline gives CDR1 LNHDA, CDR2 SQIVND (reference sequence). CDR3 residues: CASSITSGMSNQPQHF. DNA for the CDR3: TGTGCCAGTAGTATTACCTCGGGTATGAGCAATCAGCCCCAGCATTTT.

A few counts support this clone. This chain joins TRBV7-9 and TRBJ1-2; 7 bases match TRBD1. Germline CDR1 is SEHNR and CDR2 is FQNEAQ (reference sequence). Trimming cost V 5 bases and J 5 bases; bases outside gene matches: 8. The CDR3 contains 14 residues. The CDR3 sequence: CASSATGTVYGYTF. CDR3 coding DNA: TGTGCCAGCAGCGCGACCGGGACAGTATATGGCTACACCTTC.

V gene TRBV4-3 combines with J gene TRBJ2-7; 10 bases align to TRBD1. Germline assignment: CDR1 LGHNA and CDR2 YSLEER. Trimming removed 5 bases from V and 5 bases from J; junction bases left unmatched: 9. This CDR3 contains 15 residues. DNA of the CDR3: TGCGCCAGCAGCGTGCAGACAGGGGGCCCCCACGAGCAGTACTTC. This encodes CASSVQTGGPHEQYF.

The rearrangement joins TRBV5-5 to TRBJ2-7; the D gene is possibly TRBD1 (6 bases). Germline V gene sequence: CDR1 SGHKS, CDR2 YYEKEE (reference sequence). CDR3 length equals 13 residues. Trimming took 6 bases from V and 0 from J, leaving 10 bases between them. The CDR3 is CASTRTASYEQYF. CDR3 bases: TGTGCCAGCACCAGGACAGCCTCCTACGAGCAGTACTTC.

The chain joins TRBV11-2 to TRBJ1-5; the D is unclear. CDR3 length equals 13 residues. Trimming shortened V by 4 bases and J by 5 bases, and 9 bases separated the two germline ends. Germline CDR1 is SGHAT and CDR2 is FQNNGV. The CDR3 nucleotides read TGTGCCAGCAGCTCTATACTGCATCAGCCCCAGCATTTT. This translates into CASSSILHQPQHF. The full variable domain, in which reference TRBV11-2 and TRBJ1-5 provide the parts outside the CDR3, is EAGVAQSPRYKIIEKRQSVAFWCNPISGHATLYWYQQILGQGPKLLIQFQNNGVVDDSQLPKDRFSAERLKGVDSTLKIQPAKLEDSAVYLCASSSILHQPQHFGDGTRLSIL.

The genes are TRBV2 and TRBJ2-5; no reliable D call. The V end lost 6 bases, the J end lost 6 bases, and 11 bases lay between the germline ends. Germline V gene sequence: CDR1 SNHLY, CDR2 FYNNEI. This CDR3 is 12 amino acids long. For the CDR3, the DNA is TGTGCCAGCAGACAACAGAGCCAGACCCAGTACTTC. Its translation is CASRQQSQTQYF. The variable domain in full, with the rest retrieved from reference TRBV2 and TRBJ2-5, is EPEVTQTPSHQVTQMGQEVILRCVPISNHLYFYWYRQILGQKVEFLVSFYNNEISEKSEIFDDQFSVERPDGSNFTLKIRSTKLEDSAMYFCASRQQSQTQYFGPGTRLLVL.

The rearrangement joins TRBV10-1 to TRBJ2-7; perhaps TRBD1 as D (7 bases). This CDR3 has 13 residues. Per the germline V gene, CDR1 is WNHNN and CDR2 is SYGVQD (reference sequence). The CDR3 here is CVVRRGQSYEQYF. The CDR3 DNA reads TGCGTTGTAAGGAGGGGACAGAGCTACGAGCAGTACTTC.

The chain joins TRBV9 to TRBJ2-5; 11 bases line up with TRBD2. V shed 0 bases, J shed 9 bases, and the junction held 13 bases outside the gene matches. Germline CDR1 reads SGDLS; CDR2 reads YYNGEE. The CDR3 has 17 amino acids. The CDR3 spells CASSVGPSGGFRGAQYF. The CDR3 coding sequence is TGTGCCAGCAGCGTAGGCCCTAGCGGGGGGTTCCGCGGAGCCCAGTACTTC. Full variable domain (rest looked up from reference TRBV9 and TRBJ2-5): DSGVTQTPKHLITATGQRVTLRCSPRSGDLSVYWYQQSLDQGLQFLIQYYNGEERAKGNILERFSAQQFPDLHSELNLSSLELGDSALYFCASSVGPSGGFRGAQYFGPGTRLLVL.

CDR3 DNA: TGTGCCTGGAACCGACAGGGGGCGAGATTAGAAACTGAAGCTTTCTTT. Its translation: CAWNRQGARLETEAFF. The chain is built from TRBV30 and TRBJ1-1; 10 bases are a match to TRBD1. J gave up 5 bases and V 4 bases, and 13 bases lay outside the gene matches. This CDR3 comprises 16 residues. In germline, CDR1 is GTSNPN, CDR2 SVGIG (reference sequence).

The CDR3 region is CASSYLEGPNEQYF. CDR3 bases: TGTGCCAGCAGTTACCTGGAGGGGCCAAACGAGCAGTACTTC. This chain joins TRBV6-6 and TRBJ2-7, with TRBD2 as a possible D gene (6 bases). V lost 2 bases to trimming and J lost 5 bases, with 13 bases between them. Germline lookup yields CDR1 MNHNY and CDR2 SVGAGI (reference sequence). The CDR3 runs 14 residues.

This clone was counted once. The V call is TRBV5-1, the J call TRBJ2-5; D possibly corresponds to TRBD2 (6 bases). CDR1 and CDR2 (germline): SGHRS, YFSETQ. The length of the CDR3 is 16 residues. The V end was cut by 0 bases, the J end by 3 bases, with 15 bases between. The DNA of the CDR3 is TGCGCCAGCAGCTTGGCAGCAGGGACTCTGGAAGAGACCCAGTACTTC. Translation gives CASSLAAGTLEETQYF.